The 20 T cell receptor beta chains in this list originate from one sample, sequenced in a study of metastatic and nonmetastatic thyroid tumors. Ahead of thyroid surgery, no patient had received treatment of any kind. TCRdb ran MiXCR on the PCR reads. The sample contains more than 12,000 clones, roughly a fifth of which appear only once. Sample: blood. The source is a female donor with papillary thyroid cancer or a benign thyroid nodule (not recorded which). Some clones in this sample may be carry-over from other donors' samples.

At least ten counts were recorded for this clone. The V and J genes are TRBV19 and TRBJ2-7, with 7 positions matching TRBD2. The CDR3 spans 17 residues. CDR1 and CDR2 from the germline V gene are LNHDA and SQIVND (reference sequence). With 6 bases clipped from V and 0 bases from J, the junction kept 14 bases outside the gene matches. DNA of the CDR3: TGTGCCAGTAGCCTACGCAGGCCTAGCGGTAACTCCTACGAGCAGTACTTC. Translating it yields CASSLRRPSGNSYEQYF.

This clone rates as medium-sized (0.01 to 0.1%). The sample contains more than one DNA sequence encoding this CDR3. The chain joins TRBV28 to TRBJ2-7, with no clear D. The CDR3 is 18 residues long. Trimming removed 6 bases from V and 0 bases from J, with 24 bases in between. CDR1 and CDR2 (germline): MDHEN, SYDVKM. CDR3 nucleotide sequence: TGTGCCAGCAGCAGAACCATGCCGGCGGAAAGGAGCTCCTACGAGCAGTACTTC. The encoded protein is CASSRTMPAERSSYEQYF.

This clone was recorded many times. This chain links TRBV7-8 with TRBJ1-4; no definite D call. The length of the CDR3 is 15 residues. V dropped 3 bases and J dropped 8 bases, with 16 bases sitting between them. Germline assignment: CDR1 SGHVS and CDR2 FQNEAQ. CDR3 sequence: CASSFSETLQEKLFF. DNA of the CDR3: TGTGCCAGCAGCTTTTCAGAAACGCTCCAGGAAAAACTGTTTTTT.

Within the sample, this clone is medium-sized. As DNA, the CDR3 is TGTGCCAGCAGTTTAATAGGTGTCCAGGGGGGGTACGAGCAGTACTTC. It yields the protein CASSLIGVQGGYEQYF. The chain recombines TRBV12-3 or TRBV12-4 with TRBJ2-7; D may be TRBD1 or TRBD2 (7 bases each). With 2 bases removed from V and 4 bases from J, the gap between germline ends came to 18 bases. This CDR3 has 16 amino acids.

Note on this clone: Relative to the germline gene, one junction end is altered; a read error may explain this. This chain links TRBV6-1 with TRBJ1-5; D is unclear. Germline CDR1 and CDR2: MNHNS and SASEGT. CDR3 length: 18 amino acids. The CDR3 reads CASSEASLEPNSNHPHHF. CDR3 nucleotide sequence: TGTGCCAGCAGTGAGGCGTCTTTGGAACCGAATAGCAATCACCCCCATCATTTT.

Many counts were recorded for this clone. CDR3 DNA sequence: TGTGCCAGCAGCGTAGGGGCAGGGCCGACTAACTATGGCTACACCTTC. Translated, it gives CASSVGAGPTNYGYTF. V gene TRBV9 combines with J gene TRBJ1-2; D may be TRBD1 (5 bases). Germline loops: CDR1 SGDLS, CDR2 YYNGEE. This CDR3 contains 16 residues. The V end was cut by 0 bases, the J end by 0 bases, with 12 bases between.

This clone has a count of ten or more. The gene calls are TRBV15 and TRBJ2-5, with TRBD1 as a possible D gene (5 bases). V was shortened by 8 bases and J by 5 bases, with 15 bases between the two germline ends. This CDR3 has 13 amino acids. Germline V gene data show CDR1 as LNHNV and CDR2 as YYDKDF (reference sequence). The CDR3 loop reads CATSQGLRETQYF. DNA of the CDR3: TGTGCCACCTCTCAGGGCCTCCGGGAGACCCAGTACTTC.

The table lists this clone with many counts. The chain is built from TRBV4-1 and TRBJ2-1; the D gene is possibly TRBD2 (6 bases). CDR1 is MGHRA and CDR2 is YSYEKL in the germline V gene. The germline V and J ends were trimmed by 0 bases and 2 bases, with 11 bases remaining between them. The CDR3 covers 16 residues. Here the CDR3 DNA reads TGCGCCAGCAGCCAAGACTTGGGGGAGGCCTACAATGAGCAGTTCTTC. This sequence encodes CASSQDLGEAYNEQFF.

By share of the sample, this clone is medium-sized. The chain employs TRBV6-5 and TRBJ2-1, with TRBD2 as a possible D gene (5 bases). The CDR3 length is 17 residues. Germline V gene data show CDR1 as MNHEY and CDR2 as SVGAGI. Trimming took off 0 bases at V and 7 bases at J, with 19 bases between the two ends. The chain's CDR3 is CASSYSIGSAAKNEQFF. As DNA, the CDR3 is TGTGCCAGCAGTTACTCGATAGGGTCAGCGGCCAAAAATGAGCAGTTCTTC.

The sample holds many counts of this clone. The chain combines TRBV4-1 with TRBJ2-3; 8 bases are shared with TRBD2. Germline V lookup: CDR1 MGHRA, CDR2 YSYEKL. The CDR3 totals 19 residues. V lost 1 base to trimming and J lost 5 bases; unmatched junction nucleotides: 17. CDR3: CASSQGVAGGGWAKDTQYF. The CDR3 coding sequence is TGCGCCAGCAGCCAAGGGGTTGCGGGAGGTGGTTGGGCTAAAGATACGCAGTATTTT.

This chain links TRBV6-4 with TRBJ2-7; maybe TRBD1 (6 bases). CDR1 and CDR2 (germline): MRHNA, SNTAGT. The CDR3 is 14 amino acids. The chain's CDR3 is CAVKRGKEAYEQYF. The CDR3, as DNA: TGTGCTGTGAAAAGGGGGAAGGAAGCCTACGAGCAGTACTTC.

This chain connects TRBV5-1 to TRBJ1-6; TRBD1 is a possible D gene (5 bases). There are 16 residues in the CDR3. Germline V gene lookup returns CDR1 SGHRS and CDR2 YFSETQ. Deletions cut 1 base from V and 6 bases from J, with 14 bases between. The CDR3 DNA sequence: TGCGCCAGCAGCTTGAACAGTCAGGGCAGTAATTCACCCCTCCACTTT. It translates to CASSLNSQGSNSPLHF. Looking up the rest from reference TRBV5-1 and TRBJ1-6 gives the full variable domain: KAGVTQTPRYLIKTRGQQVTLSCSPISGHRSVSWYQQTPGQGLQFLFEYFSETQRNKGNFPGRFSGRQFSNSRSEMNVSTLELGDSALYLCASSLNSQGSNSPLHFGNGTRLTVT.

The J gene is TRBJ2-1, the V gene TRBV11-3, with D unclear. Trimming took off 5 bases at V and 4 bases at J, with 3 bases between the two ends. The germline V gene has CDR1 SGHNT and CDR2 YENEEA. CDR3 size: 11 residues. CDR3 DNA sequence: TGTGCCAGCAGCAAGTACAATGAGCAGTTCTTC. Protein: CASSKYNEQFF.

This chain links TRBV20-1 with TRBJ2-3; D not certain. This CDR3 contains 15 residues. V was clipped by 2 bases and J by 3 bases, with 15 bases between them. Per germline, CDR1 DFQATT and CDR2 SNEGSKA (reference sequence). The CDR3 region is CSARPHQIGTDTQYF. The DNA for the CDR3 is TGCAGTGCTAGACCCCACCAAATTGGAACAGATACGCAGTATTTT.

This chain uses TRBV30 with TRBJ2-5; a possible D gene is TRBD2 (5 bases). Germline CDR1 is GTSNPN and CDR2 is SVGIG (reference sequence). The CDR3 runs to 13 residues. V was trimmed by 1 base and J by 0 bases, leaving 6 bases between them. Written as DNA, the CDR3 is TGTGCCTGGAGTGGAGGGAACCAAGAGACCCAGTACTTC. Translating it yields CAWSGGNQETQYF.

Relative to its sample, this clone is medium-sized. CDR3 bases: TGTGCCAGCAGCTGGGGACCGGGGGGCAATCAGCCCCAGCATTTT. It codes for CASSWGPGGNQPQHF. V gene TRBV12-3 or TRBV12-4 combines with J gene TRBJ1-5; weak D call: TRBD1 (5 bases). V lost 6 bases, J lost 2 bases, and 14 bases lay in between. The CDR3 has 15 residues.

As concerns this clone: An end of the junction does not agree with germline; a read error may underlie this. The gene calls are TRBV4-2 and TRBJ2-1; 16 bases agree with TRBD2. Germline-derived CDR1 and CDR2 are LGHNA and YNFKEQ. The CDR3 spans 17 residues. This CDR3 reads CASSPGTSGREGNGQFF. The CDR3, as DNA: TGTGCCAGCAGCCCCGGGACTAGCGGGAGGGAGGGGAATGGGCAGTTCTTC.

In its sample, this clone was seen a few times. V gene TRBV2 combines with J gene TRBJ2-1, with TRBD2 matching over 12 bases. In germline, CDR1 is SNHLY, CDR2 FYNNEI. This CDR3 has 21 residues. J was trimmed by 0 bases and V by 0 bases; bases with no gene match: 12. DNA of the CDR3: TGTGCCAGCAGTGAAGCGGTCGGTTCTAGCGGGAGGGCCCACTCCTACAATGAGCAGTTCTTC. As protein: CASSEAVGSSGRAHSYNEQFF.

The chain combines TRBV10-3 with TRBJ2-1, with unresolved D. This CDR3 contains 15 residues. Per the germline V gene, CDR1 is ENHRY and CDR2 is SYGVKD. V was pared by 0 bases and J by 1 base, with 7 bases between. The CDR3 DNA reads TGTGCCATCAGTGAGTCTGTAGTGTCCTACAATGAGCAGTTCTTC. This codes for CAISESVVSYNEQFF.

This clone turned up a few times. CDR3 DNA: TGTGCCAGCAGTACAATGCGGGACAGCAGTTTTTCGGGCTATGGCTACACCTTC. Encoded protein: CASSTMRDSSFSGYGYTF. The V call is TRBV6-5, the J call TRBJ1-2; 7 bases match TRBD1. Germline values: CDR1 MNHEY, CDR2 SVGAGI. The CDR3 has 18 amino acids. The trim removed 5 bases at V and 4 bases at J, leaving 19 bases unmatched.